These T cell receptor beta chains were read from a single sample in a study of blood T cell repertoires in COVID-19. TCRdb keeps only in-frame clones here, not all; method: immunoSEQ multiplex PCR. The table lists approximately 50,000 clones, approximately 90% of them singletons. The sequenced material came from peripheral blood. These receptors were obtained from a man in his forties with acute or convalescent COVID-19. CDR3s include the opening cysteine and the closing phenylalanine or tryptophan. A row's size may be missing; if present it is once, few, many or a size class.

>TRBV9|TRBJ2-7|-
CASSVGPGEDEQYF
>TRBV4-3|TRBJ2-7|-
CASSQDRGRPPNEQYF
>TRBV19|TRBJ1-5|few
CASSERDYNQPQHF
>TRBV7-8|TRBJ2-7|-
CASSLLLGQGAYEQYF
>TRBV6-5|TRBJ1-2|once
CASRTPGGSNYGYTF
>TRBV27|TRBJ1-2|-
CASSLGQGIIRYGYTF
>TRBV6-5|TRBJ1-2|-
CASQGARGYTF
>TRBV29-1|TRBJ2-7|-
CSVEVTSGSLGEGNEQYF
>TRBV6-1|TRBJ2-7|-
CASSDVTRTYEQYF
>TRBV19|TRBJ2-3|-
CASSGGVAISTDTQYF
>TRBV5-1|TRBJ2-1|-
CASSMGTSGLYNEQFF
>TRBV11-1|TRBJ2-3|few
CASSFLGQVTDTQYF
>TRBV18|TRBJ2-7|-
CASSPPEIPLEQYF
>TRBV30|TRBJ2-1|-
CAWSVASGSYNEQFF
>TRBV6-2/TRBV6-3|TRBJ2-1|-
CASSYLPGTSLYNEQFF
>TRBV24-1|TRBJ2-5|once
CATSDRQGYQETQYF
>TRBV23-1|TRBJ2-5|once
CASSQSGTFQETQYF
>TRBV7-6|TRBJ1-3|-
CASSLAEQGVGNTIYF
>TRBV7-9|TRBJ2-1|-
CASSLGTLKNEQFF
>TRBV6-1|TRBJ1-5|-
CASSELERQPQHF